This T cell receptor (beta chain) emerged from a study of blood T cells in healthy people across ages. Study at large: Template switching caught about one barcoded beta molecule for each two T cells.

Individuals who donated were healthy Caucasians from Russia aged roughly 6 to 95. Every participating donor contributed roughly 10 milliliters of peripheral blood through a draw. Next came a second PCR, run for about 6 to 12 cycles, which used a sample-barcoded 5' primer along with a J-beta primer mix. One entry per CDR3 protein, called by TCRdb with MiXCR from the 5' RACE reads. The sample holds around 870,000 distinct CDR3 sequences, around 30% seen once. The CDR3 loop spans 14 amino acids. CDR1 and CDR2 (germline): SQVTM, ANQGSEA. V was pared by 3 bases and J by 5 bases, with 9 bases of the junction left unmatched. Study-level findings and limits: Observed TCR beta diversity showed a strong correlation with the percentage of naive T cells as measured by flow cytometry.

This clonotype was observed many times. Its cognate antigen is unknown. The chain combines TRBV29-1 with TRBJ2-5, with 7 positions matching TRBD1. The sequenced sample was blood. This receptor was taken from an elderly woman in good health. CDR3 coding DNA: TGCAGCGTTGATCGCAAGGGGGCTGGGGAGACCCAGTACTTC. Its protein product is CSVDRKGAGETQYF.